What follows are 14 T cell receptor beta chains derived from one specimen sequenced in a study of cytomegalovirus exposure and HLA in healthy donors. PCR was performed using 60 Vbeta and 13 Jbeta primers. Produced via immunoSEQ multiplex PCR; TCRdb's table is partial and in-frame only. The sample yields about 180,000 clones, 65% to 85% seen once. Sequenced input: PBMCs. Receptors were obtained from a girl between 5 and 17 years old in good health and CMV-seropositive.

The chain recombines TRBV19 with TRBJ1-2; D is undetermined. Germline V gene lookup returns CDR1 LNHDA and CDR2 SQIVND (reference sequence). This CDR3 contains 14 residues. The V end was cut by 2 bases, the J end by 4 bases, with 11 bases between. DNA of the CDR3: TGTGCCAGTAGTATATTTAGCCCCGGCTATGGCTACACCTTC. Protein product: CASSIFSPGYGYTF.

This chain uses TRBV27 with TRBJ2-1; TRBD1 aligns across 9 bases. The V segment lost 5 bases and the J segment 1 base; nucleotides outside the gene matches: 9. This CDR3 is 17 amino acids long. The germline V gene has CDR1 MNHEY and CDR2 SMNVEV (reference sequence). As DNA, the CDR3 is TGTGCCAGCAGTCGTTCCGGGACAGGGCTTTCCTACAATGAGCAGTTCTTC. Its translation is CASSRSGTGLSYNEQFF.

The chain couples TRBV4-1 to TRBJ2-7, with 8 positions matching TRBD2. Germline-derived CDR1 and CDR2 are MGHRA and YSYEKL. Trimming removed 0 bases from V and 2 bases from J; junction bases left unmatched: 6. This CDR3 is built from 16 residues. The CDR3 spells CASSQESLADPYEQYF. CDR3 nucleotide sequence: TGCGCCAGCAGCCAAGAATCACTAGCGGACCCCTACGAGCAGTACTTC.

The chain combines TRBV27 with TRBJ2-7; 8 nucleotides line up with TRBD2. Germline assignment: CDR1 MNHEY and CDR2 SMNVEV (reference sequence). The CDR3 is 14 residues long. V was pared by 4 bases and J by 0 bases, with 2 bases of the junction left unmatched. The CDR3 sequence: CASSWSGSSYEQYF. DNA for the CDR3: TGTGCCAGCAGTTGGAGCGGGAGCTCCTACGAGCAGTACTTC.

Here the CDR3 DNA reads TGCGCCAGCAGTGTGATAGCGGGAGGCGATACAGATACGCAGTATTTT. Its translation is CASSVIAGGDTDTQYF. This sequence joins TRBV10-1 and TRBJ2-3; 10 bases map to TRBD2. Germline CDR1 WNHNN, CDR2 SYGVQD (reference sequence). This CDR3 has 16 residues. The J segment lost 3 bases and the V segment lost 4 bases, leaving 7 bases of the junction unmatched.

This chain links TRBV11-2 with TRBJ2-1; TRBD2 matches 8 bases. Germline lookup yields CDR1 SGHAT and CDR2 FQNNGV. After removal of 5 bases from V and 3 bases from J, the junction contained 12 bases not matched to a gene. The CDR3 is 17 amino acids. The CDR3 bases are TGTGCCAGCAGCCCTCCGGGGAGCGGGAGACTCTACAATGAGCAGTTCTTC. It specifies CASSPPGSGRLYNEQFF.

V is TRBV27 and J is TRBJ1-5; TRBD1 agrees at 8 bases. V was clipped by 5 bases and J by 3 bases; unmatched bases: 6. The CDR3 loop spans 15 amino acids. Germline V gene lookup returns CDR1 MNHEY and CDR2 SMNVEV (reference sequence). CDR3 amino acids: CASSPRTGNNQPQHF. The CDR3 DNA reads TGTGCCAGCAGTCCTCGGACAGGGAACAATCAGCCCCAGCATTTT.

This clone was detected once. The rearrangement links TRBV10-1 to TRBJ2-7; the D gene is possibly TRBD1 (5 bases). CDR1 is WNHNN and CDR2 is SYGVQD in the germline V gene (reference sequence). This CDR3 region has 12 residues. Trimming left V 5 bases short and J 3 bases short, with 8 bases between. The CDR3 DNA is TGCGCCAGCAGTACAGGTTTCTACGAGCAGTACTTC. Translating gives CASSTGFYEQYF.

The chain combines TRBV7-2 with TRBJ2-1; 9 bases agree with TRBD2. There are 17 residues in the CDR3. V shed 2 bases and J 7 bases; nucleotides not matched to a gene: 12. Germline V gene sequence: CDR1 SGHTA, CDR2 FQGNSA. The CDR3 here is CASSLFPASGIGNEQFF. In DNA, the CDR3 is TGTGCCAGCAGCTTATTCCCCGCTAGCGGGATTGGAAATGAGCAGTTCTTC.

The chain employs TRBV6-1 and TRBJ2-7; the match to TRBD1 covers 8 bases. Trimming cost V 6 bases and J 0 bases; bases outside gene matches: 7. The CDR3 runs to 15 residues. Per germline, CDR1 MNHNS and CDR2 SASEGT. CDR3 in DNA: TGTGCCAGCAGAACAGGACAGGGATTCTCCTACGAGCAGTACTTC. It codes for CASRTGQGFSYEQYF.

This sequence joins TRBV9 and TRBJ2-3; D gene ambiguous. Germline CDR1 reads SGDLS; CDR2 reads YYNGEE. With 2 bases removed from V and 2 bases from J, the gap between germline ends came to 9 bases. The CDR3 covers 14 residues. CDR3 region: CASSVGFYTDTQYF. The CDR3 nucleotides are TGTGCCAGCAGCGTCGGGTTCTACACAGATACGCAGTATTTT. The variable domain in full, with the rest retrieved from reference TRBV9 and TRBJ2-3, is DSGVTQTPKHLITATGQRVTLRCSPRSGDLSVYWYQQSLDQGLQFLIQYYNGEERAKGNILERFSAQQFPDLHSELNLSSLELGDSALYFCASSVGFYTDTQYFGPGTRLTVL.

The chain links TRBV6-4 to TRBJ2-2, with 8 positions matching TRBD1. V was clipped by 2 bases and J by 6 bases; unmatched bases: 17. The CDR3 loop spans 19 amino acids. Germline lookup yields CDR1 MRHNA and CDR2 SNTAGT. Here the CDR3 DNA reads TGTGCCAGCAGTGACCAGATTCCCCTAGGGACAGGTAAGGCCGGGGAGCTGTTTTTT. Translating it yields CASSDQIPLGTGKAGELFF.

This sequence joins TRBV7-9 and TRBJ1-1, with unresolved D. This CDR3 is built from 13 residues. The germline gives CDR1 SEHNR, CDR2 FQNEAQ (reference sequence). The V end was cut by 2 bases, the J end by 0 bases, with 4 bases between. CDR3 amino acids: CASSLTVNTEAFF. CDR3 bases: TGTGCCAGCAGCTTAACGGTGAACACTGAAGCTTTCTTT. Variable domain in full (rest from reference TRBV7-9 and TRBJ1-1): DTGVSQNPRHKITKRGQNVTFRCDPISEHNRLYWYRQTLGQGPEFLTYFQNEAQLEKSRLLSDRFSAERPKGSFSTLEIQRTEQGDSAMYLCASSLTVNTEAFFGQGTRLTVV.

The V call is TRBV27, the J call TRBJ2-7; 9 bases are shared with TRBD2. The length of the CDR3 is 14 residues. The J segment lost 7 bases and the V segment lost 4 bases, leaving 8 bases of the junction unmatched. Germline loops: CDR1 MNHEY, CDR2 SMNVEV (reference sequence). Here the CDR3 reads CASSSKLSGREQYF. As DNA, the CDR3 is TGTGCCAGCAGTTCTAAGCTTAGCGGGAGAGAGCAGTACTTC.